This T cell receptor (beta chain) was found in a study of OX40 agonist ivuxolimab in advanced cancers. Study results and caveats: At 0.1-3.0 mg/kg, partial responders had clonal expansion among the lowest observed.

This clone was seen just once. What it recognizes is unknown. This CDR3 spans 15 amino acids. From germline, CDR1 is ENHRY and CDR2 SYGVKD. Trimming removed 2 bases at V and 4 bases at J, with 14 bases between. Measured with immunoSEQ multiplex PCR; TCRdb has only the in-frame clones, and not every one. The sample consists of roughly 92,000 clones, roughly 89% of them appearing once. The sample here was CD4+ or CD8+ T cells sorted from blood, taken in a trial of the OX40 agonist ivuxolimab. This receptor was obtained from an adult with an advanced solid tumor such as melanoma, head and neck, liver or kidney cancer. The chain recombines TRBV10-3 with TRBJ1-2, with D perhaps TRBD1 (6 bases). The CDR3 region has the DNA TGTGCCATCAGTGAGGAGGGGGGCCCCCTCTATGGCTACACCTTC. Its translation is CAISEEGGPLYGYTF.